Below, 5 T cell receptor beta chains from the same sample are listed, as sequenced in a study of beta chain features in type 1 diabetes. Since all of the isolated RNA was reverse transcribed, expressed TCRB transcripts were what got sequenced. Sequencing was performed with immunoSEQ multiplex PCR; in TCRdb, only in-frame clones are kept and a portion is missing. The sample has some 150,000 clones; under 60% are singletons. The sequenced sample was Tregs from blood. All receptors derive from a man in his late teens or twenties in good health.

This chain uses TRBV28 with TRBJ1-1, with 7 bases matching TRBD1. Trimming at V came to 6 bases and at J to 0 bases, leaving 7 bases not matched to a gene. The CDR3 spans 15 residues. The germline V gene has CDR1 MDHEN and CDR2 SYDVKM. As DNA, the CDR3 is TGTGCCAGCAGACCTAACGGACAGGTGAACACTGAAGCTTTCTTT. Residues: CASRPNGQVNTEAFF.

This clone was observed a handful of times. The chain carries TRBV6-6 and TRBJ2-4; tentatively, D is TRBD1 (6 bases). CDR1 MNHNY and CDR2 SVGAGI come from the germline V gene (reference sequence). The CDR3 covers 12 residues. V lost 0 bases and J 15 bases, leaving 12 bases between the germline ends. The DNA for the CDR3 is TGTGCCAGCAGTTACTCGGCCAGGGGTTTGTACTTC. Amino acid sequence: CASSYSARGLYF.

The chain links TRBV4-3 to TRBJ1-6, with TRBD1 matching over 7 bases. The V gene's germline CDR1 is LGHNA and CDR2 YSLEER. The CDR3 runs to 16 residues. V lost 0 bases to trimming and J lost 8 bases; unmatched junction nucleotides: 7. This CDR3 is CASSQDGAGGDSPLHF. The DNA of the CDR3 is TGCGCCAGCAGCCAAGATGGGGCAGGGGGTGATTCACCCCTCCACTTT.

The chain carries TRBV7-9 and TRBJ1-2; no reliable D call. This CDR3 contains 14 residues. Trimming removed 0 bases at V and 5 bases at J, with 10 bases between. From germline, CDR1 is SEHNR and CDR2 FQNEAQ (reference sequence). CDR3 sequence: CASSLAGAGYGYTF. CDR3 bases: TGTGCCAGCAGCTTAGCTGGTGCCGGTTATGGCTACACCTTC.

This chain uses TRBV7-2 with TRBJ1-2; D is ambiguous. The germline gives CDR1 SGHTA, CDR2 FQGNSA. The V end was cut by 3 bases, the J end by 6 bases, with 17 bases between. This CDR3 has 15 residues. Written as DNA, the CDR3 is TGTGCCAGCAGCTTTGCCGGGATCCTACCTAATGGCTACACCTTC. Amino acids: CASSFAGILPNGYTF.